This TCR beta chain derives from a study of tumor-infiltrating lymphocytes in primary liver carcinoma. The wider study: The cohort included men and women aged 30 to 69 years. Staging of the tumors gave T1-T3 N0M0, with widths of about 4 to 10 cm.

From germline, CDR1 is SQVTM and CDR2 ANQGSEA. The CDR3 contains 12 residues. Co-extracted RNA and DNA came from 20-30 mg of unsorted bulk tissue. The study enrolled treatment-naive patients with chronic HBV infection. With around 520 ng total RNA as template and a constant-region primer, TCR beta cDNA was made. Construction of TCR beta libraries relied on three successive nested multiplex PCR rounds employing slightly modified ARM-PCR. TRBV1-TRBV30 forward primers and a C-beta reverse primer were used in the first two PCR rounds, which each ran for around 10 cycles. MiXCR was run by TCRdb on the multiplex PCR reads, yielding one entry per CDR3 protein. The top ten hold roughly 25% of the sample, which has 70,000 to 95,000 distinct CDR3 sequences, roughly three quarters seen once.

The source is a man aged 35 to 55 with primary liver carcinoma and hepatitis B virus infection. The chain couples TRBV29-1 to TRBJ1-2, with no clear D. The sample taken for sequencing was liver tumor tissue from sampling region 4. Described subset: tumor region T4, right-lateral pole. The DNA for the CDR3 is TGCAGAGCTGTGCGCGGGGTTTTTGGCTACACCTTC. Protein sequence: CRAVRGVFGYTF.